These 26 T cell receptor beta chains were sequenced from one sample in a study of shared clonotypes between healthy human individuals. Libraries were prepared by immunoSEQ multiplex PCR; TCRdb keeps only in-frame clonotypes and omits some of them. This table has a few million clones, over 85% appearing once. Source material: naive CD4+ T cells from PBMCs. Subset here: CD45RA+ positively selected. The receptors stem from a man younger than 35 in good health. Some clones in this sample may be carry-over from other donors' samples.

The chain couples TRBV7-9 to TRBJ2-3; 15 bases map to TRBD2. The CDR3 loop spans 16 amino acids. Germline assignment: CDR1 SEHNR and CDR2 FQNEAQ (reference sequence). With 5 bases clipped from V and 3 bases from J, the junction kept 3 bases outside the gene matches. The CDR3 loop is CASSGLAGGPTDTQYF. DNA for the CDR3: TGTGCCAGCAGCGGACTAGCGGGAGGGCCAACAGATACGCAGTATTTT.

This chain's CDR3 is CAWIDGAKNIQYF. CDR3 DNA sequence: TGTGCCTGGATTGACGGAGCCAAAAACATTCAGTACTTC. J is TRBJ2-4 and V is TRBV30, with D hard to call. The germline gives CDR1 GTSNPN, CDR2 SVGIG (reference sequence). With 4 bases removed from V and 0 bases from J, the gap between germline ends came to 7 bases. The CDR3 length is 13 residues.

This chain links TRBV7-9 with TRBJ2-5, with D uncertain. TRBJ2-7 matches the DNA end more closely, so the J call is doubtful. The CDR3 has 13 amino acids. Per the germline V gene, CDR1 is SEHNR and CDR2 is FQNEAQ (reference sequence). This CDR3 is CASSRIPTYEQYF. CDR3 coding DNA: TGTGCCAGCAGCCGGATTCCGACCTACGAGCAGTACTTC.

The chain recombines TRBV7-9 with TRBJ2-1; TRBD2 matches at 7 bases. V shed 8 bases, J shed 6 bases, and the junction held 10 bases outside the gene matches. CDR1 and CDR2 from the germline V gene are SEHNR and FQNEAQ (reference sequence). The CDR3 sequence is 14 residues long. CDR3 in amino acids: CASSAGAEFNEQFF. The CDR3, as DNA: TGTGCCAGCTCGGCGGGAGCGGAGTTCAATGAGCAGTTCTTC.

The chain uses TRBV5-1 and TRBJ2-7; either TRBD1 or TRBD2 may fit D (6 bases each). The germline gives CDR1 SGHRS, CDR2 YFSETQ. V lost 5 bases to trimming and J lost 4 bases, with 13 bases between them. CDR3 length: 13 amino acids. The CDR3, as DNA: TGCGCCAGCAGTAGGGGGGCCACATACGAGCAGTACTTC. Amino acid sequence: CASSRGATYEQYF.

The rearrangement joins TRBV7-2 to TRBJ1-1; no reliable D call. Germline V CDR1 and CDR2: SGHTA, FQGNSA. This CDR3 comprises 12 residues. Between the trimmed V and J ends, which lost 5 bases and 9 bases, there was a span of 13 bases. CDR3 DNA: TGTGCCAGCAGCACCTATGGGAGACAAGCTTTCTTT. Its translation: CASSTYGRQAFF.

As concerns this clone: Other nucleotide sequences in the sample specify the same CDR3. This chain connects TRBV7-2 to TRBJ2-1, with D perhaps given as TRBD1 or TRBD2 (5 bases each). The CDR3 sequence is 15 residues long. Germline-derived CDR1 and CDR2 are SGHTA and FQGNSA. V shed 0 bases and J shed 2 bases, with 8 bases lying between them. The CDR3 nucleotides read TGTGCCAGCAGCTTAGCCGGGGCGACCTACAATGAGCAGTTCTTC. It codes for CASSLAGATYNEQFF.

The CDR3 nucleotides read TGTGCCAGCAGTTACTACGGGACTAGCGGGCCCTCTTACCAGTACTTC. This translates into CASSYYGTSGPSYQYF. The V call is TRBV6-6, the J call TRBJ2-7, with 12 positions matching TRBD2. The CDR3 totals 16 residues. Germline assignment: CDR1 MNHNY and CDR2 SVGAGI (reference sequence). The junction had 11 bases not matched to a gene; V was cut back by 1 base and J by 10 bases.

The CDR3 DNA reads TGTGCCAGCAGTGGGGTCCGCCACGAGCAGTACTTC. Amino acids: CASSGVRHEQYF. The V gene is TRBV27, the J gene TRBJ2-7, with D unclear. The V gene lost 5 bases and the J gene lost 5 bases, with 10 bases spanning the gap. Germline V gene data show CDR1 as MNHEY and CDR2 as SMNVEV (reference sequence). This CDR3 region has 12 residues.

This clone showed up just once. V gene TRBV27 combines with J gene TRBJ1-2; TRBD1 aligns across 7 bases. Germline CDR1 is MNHEY and CDR2 is SMNVEV (reference sequence). Unmatched junction bases numbered 10, after V lost 0 bases and J lost 6 bases. The CDR3 runs 16 residues. The CDR3 here is CASSLSVQGGSHGYTF. CDR3 coding DNA: TGTGCCAGCAGTTTATCAGTCCAGGGGGGTTCCCATGGCTACACCTTC.

As regards this clone: This same CDR3 is encoded by further DNA sequences in the sample. The chain carries TRBV5-1 and TRBJ1-1, with a weak D call TRBD1 (5 bases). This CDR3 comprises 14 residues. Germline V CDR1 and CDR2: SGHRS, YFSETQ. V was shortened by 5 bases and J by 3 bases, with 14 bases between the two germline ends. CDR3 sequence reads: CASSPLGGDTEAFF. The DNA for the CDR3 is TGCGCCAGCAGTCCTTTGGGAGGGGACACTGAAGCTTTCTTT.

The chain recombines TRBV10-2 with TRBJ2-7; possible D gene TRBD1, 7 bases. The V end lost 1 base, the J end lost 5 bases, and 12 bases lay between the germline ends. Germline V CDR1 and CDR2: WSHSY, SAAADI. The length of the CDR3 is 14 residues. CDR3 nucleotide sequence: TGCGCCAGCAGTGAGTGGGCAGGGGGGCACGAGCAGTACTTC. Its translation is CASSEWAGGHEQYF.

The genes are TRBV5-1 and TRBJ1-3; weak D call: TRBD1 (5 bases). Germline values: CDR1 SGHRS, CDR2 YFSETQ. The CDR3 sequence is 15 residues long. Between the trimmed V and J ends, which lost 4 bases and 0 bases, there was a span of 11 bases. The CDR3 nucleotides read TGCGCCAGCAGCAGGGGAGGGGACTCTGGAAACACCATATATTTT. As protein: CASSRGGDSGNTIYF.

The CDR3 reads CASSPDRGNRNSGNTIYF. In DNA form, the CDR3 reads TGTGCCAGCTCCCCCGACAGGGGCAACAGAAACTCTGGAAACACCATATATTTT. The rearrangement links TRBV18 to TRBJ1-3; 8 bases match TRBD1. The CDR3 loop spans 18 amino acids. Looked up from germline, CDR1 is KGHSH and CDR2 is LQKENI. Germline trimming cut 6 bases from V and 0 bases from J; bases unmatched to any gene: 13.

This chain links TRBV5-1 with TRBJ2-1; D may be TRBD2 (6 bases). The CDR3 contains 15 residues. Germline loops: CDR1 SGHRS, CDR2 YFSETQ. The V gene lost 0 bases and the J gene lost 5 bases, with 12 bases spanning the gap. CDR3 residues: CASSLVAGPDNEQFF. The CDR3 DNA reads as TGCGCCAGCAGCTTGGTTGCGGGGCCCGACAATGAGCAGTTCTTC.

This clone was detected only a few times. The chain links TRBV11-3 to TRBJ2-2, with 10 bases fitting TRBD2. Trimming cost V 5 bases and J 2 bases; bases outside gene matches: 2. The germline CDR1 and CDR2 sequences are SGHNT and YENEEA. The CDR3 contains 15 residues. Written as DNA, the CDR3 is TGTGCCAGCAGCCGGACTAGCGGAAACACCGGGGAGCTGTTTTTT. It encodes CASSRTSGNTGELFF.

The chain links TRBV7-2 to TRBJ2-3, with 8 bases that match TRBD2. This CDR3 contains 16 residues. V trimming: 2 bases; J trimming: 1 base; junction bases outside the gene matches: 5. From germline, CDR1 is SGHTA and CDR2 FQGNSA. The CDR3 loop is CASSLSVTSGTDTQYF. Written as DNA, the CDR3 is TGTGCCAGCAGCTTATCCGTGACTAGCGGCACAGATACGCAGTATTTT.

Comments on this clone: Other nucleotide sequences from this sample produce the same CDR3. The V gene is TRBV18, the J gene TRBJ2-5, with D possibly matching TRBD2 (6 bases). Looked up from germline, CDR1 is KGHSH and CDR2 is LQKENI. The CDR3 has 13 residues. V lost 1 base and J lost 4, with 7 bases in between. Here the CDR3 reads CASSPLGGETQYF. Written as DNA, the CDR3 is TGTGCCAGCTCACCACTGGGGGGAGAGACCCAGTACTTC.

The V gene is TRBV30, the J gene TRBJ2-5; TRBD1 is a possible D gene (5 bases). The CDR3 extends over 15 amino acids. The germline gives CDR1 GTSNPN, CDR2 SVGIG (reference sequence). Trimming shortened V by 4 bases and J by 0 bases, and 15 bases separated the two germline ends. CDR3 protein: CAWKWGRANQETQYF. The CDR3 DNA follows: TGTGCCTGGAAGTGGGGCAGGGCGAACCAAGAGACCCAGTACTTC.

Comment on this clone: The same CDR3 also results from other DNA sequences found in this sample. This sequence joins TRBV5-1 and TRBJ2-7; D may be TRBD1 (6 bases). The CDR3 sequence is 14 residues long. In germline, CDR1 is SGHRS, CDR2 YFSETQ. Trimming cost V 1 base and J 4 bases, with 12 bases left between them. CDR3 residues: CASSLSQGPYEQYF. CDR3 sequence (DNA): TGCGCCAGCAGCTTGAGCCAGGGGCCGTACGAGCAGTACTTC.

The chain recombines TRBV5-4 with TRBJ1-2; 7 bases are shared with TRBD1. With 3 bases clipped from V and 7 bases from J, the junction kept 12 bases outside the gene matches. This CDR3 has 15 amino acids. The V gene's germline CDR1 is SGHNT and CDR2 YYREEE (reference sequence). The CDR3 region is CASSSWQGDVGGYTF. The CDR3 bases are TGTGCCAGCAGCTCGTGGCAGGGGGATGTTGGTGGCTACACCTTC.

The chain recombines TRBV2 with TRBJ2-2, with a possible D match to TRBD2 (5 bases). Per the germline V gene, CDR1 is SNHLY and CDR2 is FYNNEI. The V gene lost 5 bases and the J gene lost 2 bases, with 15 bases spanning the gap. The CDR3 extends over 16 amino acids. In nucleotides, the CDR3 is TGTGCCAGCAGTACAGAGACTACACGAAACACCGGGGAGCTGTTTTTT. Residues: CASSTETTRNTGELFF.

This clone was picked up one time. V and J are TRBV11-2 and TRBJ2-7, with no clear D. Per germline, CDR1 SGHAT and CDR2 FQNNGV. Trimming took 6 bases from V and 7 from J, leaving 16 bases between them. The CDR3 extends over 13 amino acids. The CDR3 coding sequence is TGTGCCAGCAGGGCGGACGGGCCGGGTGAGCAGTACTTC. This codes for CASRADGPGEQYF.

The rearrangement joins TRBV2 to TRBJ1-1; maybe TRBD1 (5 bases). CDR3 size: 13 residues. The germline CDR1 and CDR2 sequences are SNHLY and FYNNEI. Trimming shortened V by 11 bases and J by 1 base, and 14 bases separated the two germline ends. CDR3 loop: CAGRVQANTEAFF. Here the CDR3 DNA reads TGTGCCGGAAGGGTACAGGCGAACACTGAAGCTTTCTTT. The whole variable domain, remainder taken from reference TRBV2 and TRBJ1-1, is EPEVTQTPSHQVTQMGQEVILRCVPISNHLYFYWYRQILGQKVEFLVSFYNNEISEKSEIFDDQFSVERPDGSNFTLKIRSTKLEDSAMYFCAGRVQANTEAFFGQGTRLTVV.

The chain recombines TRBV30 with TRBJ1-5, with D uncertain. The germline V and J ends were trimmed by 1 base and 4 bases, with 17 bases remaining between them. Germline V gives CDR1 GTSNPN, CDR2 SVGIG (reference sequence). CDR3 length equals 16 residues. Here the CDR3 DNA reads TGTGCCTGGAGTGAAAGTTACACCTTCGGGAATCAGCCCCAGCATTTT. Amino acids: CAWSESYTFGNQPQHF.

This clone was picked up a small number of times. The CDR3 nucleotides read TGTGCCTGGAGAGGCAGACCTAATCAGCCCCAGCATTTT. It is translated as CAWRGRPNQPQHF. V and J are TRBV30 and TRBJ1-5; no definite D call. Germline V gene sequence: CDR1 GTSNPN, CDR2 SVGIG (reference sequence). The CDR3 extends over 13 amino acids. Trimming took 3 bases from V and 4 from J, leaving 10 bases between them.